This T cell receptor beta chain was recorded in a study of neoadjuvant anti-PD-1 for oral cavity cancer. In this sample, this clone turned up a few times. TCRdb keeps only in-frame clones here, not all; method: immunoSEQ multiplex PCR. The table has 11,000 to 15,000 clones, 55% to 65% seen once. These newly diagnosed stage II-IVA oral cavity squamous cell carcinoma patients had no prior systemic or radiation treatment. PBMCs were not maintained or expanded in culture before analysis. The CDR3 has 16 residues. Trimming left V 5 bases short and J 0 bases short, with 16 bases between. Looked up from germline, CDR1 is SGHTA and CDR2 is FQGNSA.

This TCR came from a person aged 40-85 years with oral cavity squamous cell carcinoma. The material was PBMCs, obtained before nivolumab (anti-PD-1) treatment. The chain is built from TRBV7-2 and TRBJ1-1, with D tentatively TRBD1 (6 bases). This CDR3 reads CASSLAVGGMNTEAFF. CDR3 nucleotides: TGTGCCAGCAGCCTGGCAGTCGGGGGCATGAACACTGAAGCTTTCTTT.